A selection of T cell receptor beta chains follows, all from one sample in a study of regulatory T cells in long-lasting Graves disease. TCRdb fed the multiplex PCR reads into MiXCR, producing one record per CDR3 protein. The sample consists of hundreds of thousands of distinct CDR3 sequences, about 15% of them appearing once. These data were also filed under a second study, of T cells in Graves' hyperthyroidism and ophthalmopathy.

Source: peripheral blood mononuclear cells (PBMCs), taken at new diagnosis, from a patient treated with antithyroid drugs. These receptors were collected from a man aged 18 to 35 with Graves disease. CDR3s include the opening cysteine and the closing phenylalanine or tryptophan. Each record gives: CDR3 length, D gene, V gene, clone size, J gene, CDR3 protein, CDR3 DNA. D genes are given only for firm matches. Not every row has a clone size; where given, it reads once, few, many or a size class.

CDR3 length: 14
D gene: TRBD1
V gene: TRBV20-1
clone size: many
J gene: TRBJ2-7
CDR3 protein: CSAREGDRAYEQYF
CDR3 DNA: TGCAGTGCTAGAGAAGGGGACAGGGCCTACGAGCAGTACTTC

CDR3 length: 13
D gene: -
V gene: TRBV6-2/TRBV6-3
clone size: many
J gene: TRBJ1-1
CDR3 protein: CASSNGLTGEAFF
CDR3 DNA: TGTGCCAGCAGTAATGGCCTGACGGGCGAAGCTTTCTTT

CDR3 length: 13
D gene: TRBD1
V gene: TRBV28
clone size: many
J gene: TRBJ2-1
CDR3 protein: CASTLTGEGEQFF
CDR3 DNA: TGTGCCAGCACCCTGACAGGGGAAGGTGAGCAGTTCTTC

CDR3 length: 13
D gene: -
V gene: TRBV4-2
clone size: -
J gene: TRBJ1-2
CDR3 protein: CASSSGQPYGYTF
CDR3 DNA: TGTGCCAGCAGCTCGGGGCAGCCCTATGGCTACACCTTC

CDR3 length: 18
D gene: -
V gene: TRBV12-3/TRBV12-4
clone size: many
J gene: TRBJ1-5
CDR3 protein: CASRIQGGFSPRNQPQHF
CDR3 DNA: TGTGCCAGCAGAATACAGGGCGGCTTTTCCCCGCGCAATCAGCCCCAGCATTTT

CDR3 length: 15
D gene: TRBD2
V gene: TRBV7-8
clone size: many
J gene: TRBJ2-7
CDR3 protein: CASSPRGTTAYEQYF
CDR3 DNA: TGTGCCAGCAGCCCTAGAGGGACTACCGCCTACGAGCAGTACTTC

CDR3 length: 15
D gene: -
V gene: TRBV28
clone size: many
J gene: TRBJ1-1
CDR3 protein: CASSPGGWVTAEAFF
CDR3 DNA: TGTGCCAGCAGTCCGGGAGGGTGGGTGACCGCTGAAGCTTTCTTT

CDR3 length: 13
D gene: -
V gene: TRBV30
clone size: many
J gene: TRBJ1-2
CDR3 protein: CAWIPGTIYGYTF
CDR3 DNA: TGTGCCTGGATACCCGGGACAATCTATGGCTACACCTTC

CDR3 length: 14
D gene: TRBD1
V gene: TRBV7-9
clone size: many
J gene: TRBJ2-5
CDR3 protein: CASSAGQGLETQYF
CDR3 DNA: TGTGCCAGCAGCGCCGGACAGGGGCTAGAGACCCAGTACTTC

CDR3 length: 14
D gene: TRBD1
V gene: TRBV5-4
clone size: -
J gene: TRBJ1-3
CDR3 protein: CASSGQGTGNTIYF
CDR3 DNA: TGTGCCAGCAGCGGACAGGGGACTGGAAACACCATATATTTT

CDR3 length: 15
D gene: -
V gene: TRBV24-1
clone size: few
J gene: TRBJ1-2
CDR3 protein: CATSAAHGGSYGYTF
CDR3 DNA: TGTGCCACCAGTGCCGCCCACGGGGGCTCCTATGGCTACACCTTC

CDR3 length: 14
D gene: -
V gene: TRBV29-1
clone size: many
J gene: TRBJ2-7
CDR3 protein: CSVAQAGTADEQYF
CDR3 DNA: TGCAGCGTTGCCCAGGCCGGTACGGCAGACGAGCAGTACTTC

CDR3 length: 13
D gene: -
V gene: TRBV28
clone size: -
J gene: TRBJ2-7
CDR3 protein: CASSLVRGWEQYF
CDR3 DNA: TGTGCCAGCAGTTTAGTTCGGGGTTGGGAGCAGTACTTC

CDR3 length: 18
D gene: TRBD1
V gene: TRBV27
clone size: few
J gene: TRBJ1-2
CDR3 protein: CASSLYGVGQRNNYGYTF
CDR3 DNA: TGTGCCAGCAGTTTATATGGCGTGGGACAGCGAAATAACTATGGCTACACCTTC

CDR3 length: 20
D gene: -
V gene: TRBV28
clone size: many
J gene: TRBJ2-3
CDR3 protein: CASSRGWSLWGTPKGDTQYF
CDR3 DNA: TGTGCCAGCAGTCGGGGGTGGAGTCTTTGGGGCACCCCTAAAGGAGATACGCAGTATTTT

CDR3 length: 12
D gene: -
V gene: TRBV14
clone size: -
J gene: TRBJ2-3
CDR3 protein: CASSQLVDTQYF
CDR3 DNA: TGTGCCAGCAGCCAACTAGTGGATACGCAGTATTTT

CDR3 length: 11
D gene: -
V gene: TRBV6-2/TRBV6-3
clone size: -
J gene: TRBJ2-7
CDR3 protein: CVSSSDYEQYF
CDR3 DNA: TGTGTCAGCAGTTCAGACTACGAGCAGTACTTC

CDR3 length: 14
D gene: TRBD1
V gene: TRBV28
clone size: many
J gene: TRBJ2-7
CDR3 protein: CASRYRTGGLEQYF
CDR3 DNA: TGTGCCAGCAGATATAGGACAGGGGGCCTCGAGCAGTACTTC

CDR3 length: 14
D gene: -
V gene: TRBV20-1
clone size: many
J gene: TRBJ2-1
CDR3 protein: CSGDRPSTYNEQFF
CDR3 DNA: TGCAGTGGTGACAGGCCGTCCACCTACAATGAGCAGTTCTTC

CDR3 length: 18
D gene: TRBD1
V gene: TRBV20-1
clone size: -
J gene: TRBJ1-5
CDR3 protein: CSATRQGTSLYSNQPQHF
CDR3 DNA: TGCAGTGCTACCAGACAGGGGACCAGCTTATATAGCAATCAGCCCCAGCATTTT

CDR3 length: 14
D gene: -
V gene: TRBV19
clone size: -
J gene: TRBJ2-2
CDR3 protein: CASIGQGHTGELFF
CDR3 DNA: TGTGCCAGTATTGGCCAGGGCCACACCGGGGAGCTGTTTTTT

CDR3 length: 13
D gene: -
V gene: TRBV28
clone size: many
J gene: TRBJ2-7
CDR3 protein: CASSPGTENKQYF
CDR3 DNA: TGTGCCAGCAGCCCAGGGACGGAGAACAAGCAGTACTTC

CDR3 length: 13
D gene: -
V gene: TRBV2
clone size: many
J gene: TRBJ1-2
CDR3 protein: CATQFRLNYGYTF
CDR3 DNA: TGTGCCACCCAATTCAGGCTTAACTATGGCTACACCTTC

CDR3 length: 12
D gene: -
V gene: TRBV20-1
clone size: many
J gene: TRBJ2-7
CDR3 protein: CSARSTFYEQYF
CDR3 DNA: TGCAGTGCTAGAAGCACCTTCTACGAGCAGTACTTC

CDR3 length: 16
D gene: -
V gene: TRBV13
clone size: many
J gene: TRBJ2-7
CDR3 protein: CASSLGLAGSSYEQYF
CDR3 DNA: TGTGCCAGCAGCTTAGGCCTTGCCGGGAGCTCCTACGAGCAGTACTTC

CDR3 length: 12
D gene: -
V gene: TRBV29-1
clone size: -
J gene: TRBJ1-5
CDR3 protein: CSVRESNQPQHF
CDR3 DNA: TGCAGCGTTAGGGAAAGCAATCAGCCCCAGCATTTT

CDR3 length: 18
D gene: TRBD1
V gene: TRBV27
clone size: many
J gene: TRBJ1-2
CDR3 protein: CASSHRQGQGRALSGYTF
CDR3 DNA: TGTGCCAGCAGTCACCGACAAGGACAGGGAAGGGCCCTTAGTGGCTACACCTTC

CDR3 length: 15
D gene: TRBD1
V gene: TRBV7-9
clone size: many
J gene: TRBJ2-1
CDR3 protein: CASSLKTGTYNEQFF
CDR3 DNA: TGTGCCAGCAGCTTAAAGACAGGGACCTACAATGAGCAGTTCTTC

CDR3 length: 13
D gene: TRBD1
V gene: TRBV5-6
clone size: -
J gene: TRBJ2-7
CDR3 protein: CASRKQGAYEQYF
CDR3 DNA: TGTGCCAGCCGAAAACAGGGGGCCTACGAGCAGTACTTC

CDR3 length: 15
D gene: -
V gene: TRBV7-3
clone size: few
J gene: TRBJ1-1
CDR3 protein: CASSLRPGTNTEAFF
CDR3 DNA: TGTGCCAGCAGCCTCAGGCCGGGGACGAACACTGAAGCTTTCTTT

CDR3 length: 13
D gene: -
V gene: TRBV7-9
clone size: -
J gene: TRBJ1-5
CDR3 protein: CASSFSGQGTQHF
CDR3 DNA: TGTGCCAGCAGCTTCTCGGGTCAGGGGACCCAGCATTTT

CDR3 length: 16
D gene: TRBD2
V gene: TRBV13
clone size: -
J gene: TRBJ2-3
CDR3 protein: CASSFRDGRAPDTQYF
CDR3 DNA: TGTGCCAGCAGCTTTAGGGACGGGAGGGCCCCAGATACGCAGTATTTT

CDR3 length: 16
D gene: TRBD2
V gene: TRBV28
clone size: many
J gene: TRBJ2-1
CDR3 protein: CASSLGTGGNYNEQFF
CDR3 DNA: TGTGCCAGCAGTTTAGGAACGGGAGGGAACTACAATGAGCAGTTCTTC

CDR3 length: 14
D gene: -
V gene: TRBV5-1
clone size: many
J gene: TRBJ2-7
CDR3 protein: CASSLAQTGDEQYF
CDR3 DNA: TGCGCCAGCAGCTTGGCTCAGACCGGGGACGAGCAGTACTTC

CDR3 length: 14
D gene: -
V gene: TRBV18
clone size: many
J gene: TRBJ2-1
CDR3 protein: CASSPPGIYNEQFF
CDR3 DNA: TGTGCCAGCTCACCACCGGGTATCTACAATGAGCAGTTCTTC

CDR3 length: 14
D gene: -
V gene: TRBV9
clone size: -
J gene: TRBJ2-1
CDR3 protein: CASSVDLRLHEQFF
CDR3 DNA: TGTGCCAGCAGCGTAGATCTAAGGCTCCATGAGCAGTTCTTC

CDR3 length: 17
D gene: TRBD2
V gene: TRBV10-3
clone size: -
J gene: TRBJ2-1
CDR3 protein: CAISGSFSSGHNNEQFF
CDR3 DNA: TGTGCCATCAGTGGGTCCTTTTCTAGCGGACATAACAATGAGCAGTTCTTC

CDR3 length: 19
D gene: -
V gene: TRBV12-3/TRBV12-4
clone size: few
J gene: TRBJ2-1
CDR3 protein: CASSSPFPGGPTPPNEQFF
CDR3 DNA: TGTGCCAGCAGTTCCCCCTTCCCCGGCGGCCCCACCCCTCCCAATGAGCAGTTCTTC

CDR3 length: 16
D gene: TRBD2
V gene: TRBV12-3/TRBV12-4
clone size: many
J gene: TRBJ2-7
CDR3 protein: CASSLQGSGRAYEQYF
CDR3 DNA: TGTGCCAGCAGTCTACAGGGTAGCGGGAGGGCCTACGAGCAGTACTTC

CDR3 length: 15
D gene: -
V gene: TRBV20-1
clone size: few
J gene: TRBJ1-2
CDR3 protein: CSATDRRGKNYGYTF
CDR3 DNA: TGCAGTGCTACCGACCGAAGGGGGAAAAACTATGGCTACACCTTC

CDR3 length: 13
D gene: -
V gene: TRBV11-3
clone size: few
J gene: TRBJ2-3
CDR3 protein: CASRPENTDTQYF
CDR3 DNA: TGTGCCAGCAGGCCGGAGAACACAGATACGCAGTATTTT

CDR3 length: 13
D gene: -
V gene: TRBV18
clone size: few
J gene: TRBJ1-1
CDR3 protein: CASSGGFGTEAFF
CDR3 DNA: TGTGCCAGCTCCGGGGGGTTTGGGACTGAAGCTTTCTTT